These 3 T cell receptor beta chains originate from one sample sequenced in a study of cytomegalovirus exposure and HLA in healthy donors (dated by TCRdb to between 2016 and 2019). Library method: the immunoSEQ multiplex PCR assay. The multiplex PCR relied on a mix of 60 forward primers for TCR Vbeta segments and 13 reverse primers for TCR Jbeta segments. TCRdb re-hosts the immuneACCESS table, in-frame sequences only. Its copies lack some clones; in the studies checked, an unresolved V gene accounts for under half of them, and the cause for the rest is not known. The table for this sample lists under 200,000 clones; less than 90% of them were counted only once. The top ten constitute less than 0.35% of the sample. Sequenced sample: PBMCs. These receptors came from a woman aged 25 to 39 in good health and CMV-seronegative.

In DNA, the CDR3 is TGTGCCAGCAGCTTAGGTGCAGCTGGAAACACCATATATTTT. Translated: CASSLGAAGNTIYF. The chain employs TRBV7-8 and TRBJ1-3; D is unclear. The V and J ends lost 1 base and 2 bases respectively, with 6 bases between them. CDR3 length: 14 residues. Germline CDR1 is SGHVS and CDR2 is FQNEAQ.

This clone has more than one count but fewer than ten. This chain joins TRBV10-3 and TRBJ2-2; tentatively, D is TRBD1 (5 bases). Germline V gives CDR1 ENHRY, CDR2 SYGVKD. This CDR3 is built from 13 residues. Between the trimmed V and J ends, which lost 2 bases and 9 bases, there was a span of 10 bases. The CDR3 sequence: CAISEAGSRELFF. CDR3 nucleotide sequence: TGTGCCATCAGTGAGGCAGGGTCCAGGGAGCTGTTTTTT.

The V call is TRBV27, the J call TRBJ1-1, with unresolved D. Germline loops: CDR1 MNHEY, CDR2 SMNVEV (reference sequence). There are 14 residues in the CDR3. V dropped 3 bases and J dropped 4 bases, with 12 bases sitting between them. The CDR3 DNA follows: TGTGCCAGCAGTTTGAACCATGGCGGCACTGAAGCTTTCTTT. The encoded protein is CASSLNHGGTEAFF.